Listed here are 27 T cell receptor beta chains from one sample, sequenced in a study of cytomegalovirus exposure and HLA in healthy donors. It was with 60 Vbeta and 13 Jbeta primers that the PCR ran. Some clones are missing from TCRdb's copy, which holds only in-frame ones; the method was immunoSEQ multiplex PCR. The repertoire consists of 100,000 or so clones, with roughly 66% occurring once and the leading ten covering 2% to 2.5%. The material sequenced was PBMCs. All receptors derive from a young man in good health and CMV-seronegative.

This clone has a single count. The chain has TRBV7-9 and TRBJ2-1; possibly TRBD1 for D (5 bases). Trimming cost V 4 bases and J 2 bases, with 12 bases left between them. Germline V gene sequence: CDR1 SEHNR, CDR2 FQNEAQ (reference sequence). The CDR3 runs 15 residues. In DNA form, the CDR3 reads TGTGCCAGCAGCTCCCCAGACAGAGCCTACAATGAGCAGTTCTTC. Its translation: CASSSPDRAYNEQFF.

V and J are TRBV9 and TRBJ2-3; 9 nucleotides match TRBD2. CDR3 length: 16 amino acids. Trimming took 5 bases from V and 5 from J; bases not matched to a gene: 12. Germline CDR1 SGDLS, CDR2 YYNGEE. The CDR3, as DNA: TGTGCCAGCAGTCGGCAGGAGCGGGGGGTCGGAGATACGCAGTATTTT. Translation gives CASSRQERGVGDTQYF.

This clone was seen just once. The J gene is TRBJ1-2, the V gene TRBV7-2; D is ambiguous. In germline, CDR1 is SGHTA, CDR2 FQGNSA. This CDR3 comprises 13 residues. Trimming stripped 1 base from V and 4 bases from J, with 7 bases between. CDR3 coding DNA: TGTGCCAGCAGCTTAGGCCTAGGCTATGGCTACACCTTC. As protein: CASSLGLGYGYTF.

As DNA, the CDR3 is TGTGCCAGCAGCTTAGTGAGAGGACAGGGGGAAAAACTGTTTTTT. This translates into CASSLVRGQGEKLFF. This chain connects TRBV7-2 to TRBJ1-4, with TRBD1 matching 9 bases. Trimming at V came to 1 base and at J to 8 bases, leaving 5 bases not matched to a gene. Germline assignment: CDR1 SGHTA and CDR2 FQGNSA. There are 15 residues in the CDR3.

The V call is TRBV28, the J call TRBJ2-7; a possible D gene is TRBD1 (6 bases). The germline CDR1 and CDR2 sequences are MDHEN and SYDVKM. The V and J ends lost 6 bases and 5 bases respectively, with 17 bases between them. This CDR3 contains 14 residues. The CDR3 DNA follows: TGTGCCAGCAGGGCCGGGACATTTGGCAACGAGCAGTACTTC. Translation: CASRAGTFGNEQYF. Based on the CDR3 plus reference TRBV28 and TRBJ2-7, the full variable domain is DVKVTQSSRYLVKRTGEKVFLECVQDMDHENMFWYRQDPGLGLRLIYFSYDVKMKEKGDIPEGYSVSREKKERFSLILESASTNQTSMYLCASRAGTFGNEQYFGPGTRLTVT.

The V call is TRBV27, the J call TRBJ1-5, with 10 bases matching TRBD1. The CDR3 loop spans 15 amino acids. V shed 6 bases and J 0 bases; nucleotides not matched to a gene: 2. Germline CDR1 is MNHEY and CDR2 is SMNVEV (reference sequence). CDR3 DNA sequence: TGTGCCAGCAGACGGACAGGGGGTAGCAATCAGCCCCAGCATTTT. This gives the protein CASRRTGGSNQPQHF.

The rearrangement joins TRBV14 to TRBJ1-6; TRBD1 matches 11 bases. J gave up 9 bases and V 3 bases, and 7 bases lay outside the gene matches. The germline V gene encodes CDR1 SGHDN and CDR2 FVKESK. This CDR3 comprises 16 residues. In DNA form, the CDR3 reads TGTGCCAGCAGCCAGGGACAGGGGGATCTGGGTTCACCCCTCCACTTT. Residues: CASSQGQGDLGSPLHF.

This clone was seen more than once but under ten times. V is TRBV6-1 and J is TRBJ1-1, with no clear D. V shed 1 base and J shed 2 bases, with 8 bases lying between them. CDR3 length equals 14 residues. CDR1 and CDR2 (germline): MNHNS, SASEGT. For the CDR3, the DNA is TGTGCCAGCAGTGAAGTTGCAGGAAACACTGAAGCTTTCTTT. Translating gives CASSEVAGNTEAFF.

This chain joins TRBV4-2 and TRBJ2-7; possibly TRBD2 for D (6 bases). V was shortened by 5 bases and J by 2 bases, with 13 bases between the two germline ends. Per the germline V gene, CDR1 is LGHNA and CDR2 is YNFKEQ. The CDR3 is made up of 14 amino acids. CDR3 in amino acids: CASSNGLATYEQYF. Here the CDR3 DNA reads TGTGCCAGCAGCAACGGGCTAGCGACCTACGAGCAGTACTTC.

The chain is built from TRBV5-6 and TRBJ1-1; 8 bases fit TRBD1. This CDR3 spans 15 amino acids. Germline-derived CDR1 and CDR2 are SGHDT and YYEEEE. J gave up 4 bases and V 3 bases, and 8 bases lay outside the gene matches. CDR3 amino acids: CASSSAGGAFTEAFF. CDR3 DNA: TGTGCCAGCAGCTCCGCAGGGGGCGCGTTCACTGAAGCTTTCTTT.

The chain links TRBV27 to TRBJ2-7; 9 bases are a match to TRBD2. Germline CDR1 is MNHEY and CDR2 is SMNVEV (reference sequence). The ends lost 2 bases at V and 2 bases at J; junction bases unmatched: 1. CDR3 length equals 14 residues. The DNA of the CDR3 is TGTGCCAGCAGTTTAGCGGGGGGGACCTACGAGCAGTACTTC. As protein: CASSLAGGTYEQYF.

The chain is built from TRBV30 and TRBJ1-1; D is unresolved. Trimming removed 0 bases at V and 8 bases at J, with 19 bases between. The CDR3 consists of 15 residues. CDR1 and CDR2 (germline): GTSNPN, SVGIG (reference sequence). CDR3 region: CAWSVTSVGVREAFF. In DNA form, the CDR3 reads TGTGCCTGGAGTGTAACAAGCGTGGGTGTGCGCGAAGCTTTCTTT.

The rearrangement links TRBV6-5 to TRBJ2-7, with 10 nucleotides matching TRBD1. The CDR3 runs 13 residues. V gave up 6 bases and J gave up 6 bases; unmatched junction bases: 5. The germline V gene encodes CDR1 MNHEY and CDR2 SVGAGI. CDR3 residues: CASSSGQGSEQYF. As DNA, the CDR3 is TGTGCCAGCAGCTCGGGACAGGGGTCCGAGCAGTACTTC.

The V call is TRBV7-9, the J call TRBJ2-5; D is possibly TRBD2 (6 bases). Germline V gene lookup returns CDR1 SEHNR and CDR2 FQNEAQ (reference sequence). CDR3 size: 15 residues. The V end was cut by 0 bases, the J end by 5 bases, with 13 bases between. DNA of the CDR3: TGTGCCAGCAGCTTAGCAACCCCCGGAGGGGAGACCCAGTACTTC. Translated, it gives CASSLATPGGETQYF.

This clone was detected only a few times. The chain employs TRBV15 and TRBJ1-2, with a tentative D call TRBD1 (6 bases). The germline V gene encodes CDR1 LNHNV and CDR2 YYDKDF (reference sequence). The CDR3 is 15 residues long. The V end lost 0 bases, the J end lost 0 bases, and 8 bases lay between the germline ends. The CDR3 DNA reads as TGTGCCACCAGCAGAGATTGGACAGCTAACTATGGCTACACCTTC. Residues: CATSRDWTANYGYTF.

As concerns this clone: A much larger clone lies a single base off, so this may be a read error. The J gene is TRBJ1-2, the V gene TRBV4-2; D is uncertain. This CDR3 has 11 residues. The germline gives CDR1 LGHNA, CDR2 YNFKEQ. V was shortened by 5 bases and J by 10 bases, with 11 bases between the two germline ends. DNA for the CDR3: TGTGCCAGCAGCTACCACTTTGACTACACCTTC. This gives the protein CASSYHFDYTF.

Only one count was recorded for this clone. The chain carries TRBV27 and TRBJ1-1, with D unresolved. The germline V and J ends were trimmed by 2 bases and 8 bases, with 12 bases remaining between them. Germline V gene data show CDR1 as MNHEY and CDR2 as SMNVEV (reference sequence). The CDR3 contains 13 residues. The CDR3 sequence is CASSLGGLGEAFF. Here the CDR3 DNA reads TGTGCCAGCAGTTTAGGTGGGCTTGGGGAAGCTTTCTTT.

This chain connects TRBV19 to TRBJ1-2; D ambiguous. V lost 3 bases, J lost 0 bases, and 8 bases lay in between. Germline V gene sequence: CDR1 LNHDA, CDR2 SQIVND (reference sequence). The CDR3 totals 14 residues. The CDR3 is CASSIGDPNYGYTF. CDR3 DNA: TGTGCCAGTAGTATCGGGGATCCTAACTATGGCTACACCTTC.

This clone was seen a single time. The J gene is TRBJ2-3, the V gene TRBV5-1; 9 bases align to TRBD1. Looked up from germline, CDR1 is SGHRS and CDR2 is YFSETQ. J was trimmed by 6 bases and V by 1 base; bases with no gene match: 6. The CDR3 sequence is 15 residues long. The CDR3 nucleotides are TGCGCCAGCAGCTTGCGCCCCGGGACAGGGGATACGCAGTATTTT. This codes for CASSLRPGTGDTQYF.

The chain employs TRBV28 and TRBJ1-2; no clear D. Trimming cost V 4 bases and J 2 bases, with 8 bases left between them. The CDR3 length is 13 residues. Germline CDR1 MDHEN, CDR2 SYDVKM. As DNA, the CDR3 is TGTGCCAGCAGTTCAGAAGTAAACTATGGCTACACCTTC. Translation: CASSSEVNYGYTF.

This clone was recorded once. The V call is TRBV11-2, the J call TRBJ2-1, with a possible D match to TRBD2 (6 bases). The CDR3 sequence is 16 residues long. V gave up 4 bases and J gave up 2 bases, with 15 bases separating them. From germline, CDR1 is SGHAT and CDR2 FQNNGV. CDR3 residues: CASSSTSGLTYNEQFF. In nucleotides, the CDR3 is TGTGCCAGCAGCTCAACGAGCGGGCTCACCTACAATGAGCAGTTCTTC.

The chain couples TRBV9 to TRBJ1-1; D is possibly TRBD1 (6 bases). The CDR3 has 13 amino acids. Looked up from germline, CDR1 is SGDLS and CDR2 is YYNGEE. Trimming took off 3 bases at V and 2 bases at J, with 8 bases between the two ends. The CDR3 nucleotides read TGTGCCAGCAGCGGGACAGCTAACACTGAAGCTTTCTTT. Translated, it gives CASSGTANTEAFF.

This clone was observed a few times. The chain couples TRBV5-5 to TRBJ2-7; TRBD1 agrees at 9 bases. The germline CDR1 and CDR2 sequences are SGHKS and YYEKEE (reference sequence). After removal of 4 bases from V and 4 bases from J, the junction contained 9 bases not matched to a gene. CDR3 length: 15 amino acids. The CDR3 region is CASSQPGTGIYEQYF. The CDR3 DNA follows: TGTGCCAGCAGCCAGCCCGGGACAGGGATTTACGAGCAGTACTTC.

This sequence joins TRBV19 and TRBJ2-7; 8 nucleotides agree with TRBD1. V lost 1 base and J lost 3; bases outside the gene matches: 2. This CDR3 comprises 14 residues. Germline lookup yields CDR1 LNHDA and CDR2 SQIVND (reference sequence). CDR3 coding DNA: TGTGCCAGTAGTATAGGACAGGGGATCTACGAGCAGTACTTC. Translated: CASSIGQGIYEQYF. The variable domain in full, completed from reference TRBV19 and TRBJ2-7, reads DGGITQSPKYLFRKEGQNVTLSCEQNLNHDAMYWYRQDPGQGLRLIYYSQIVNDFQKGDIAEGYSVSREKKESFPLTVTSAQKNPTAFYLCASSIGQGIYEQYFGPGTRLTVT.

This chain's CDR3 is CASSFLFDVNRGRNTEAFF. CDR3 DNA: TGTGCCAGCAGTTTCCTTTTTGATGTTAACAGGGGGAGGAACACTGAAGCTTTCTTT. The V gene is TRBV27, the J gene TRBJ1-1, with 8 bases aligning to TRBD1. V lost 3 bases to trimming and J lost 1 base; unmatched junction nucleotides: 16. Germline loops: CDR1 MNHEY, CDR2 SMNVEV (reference sequence). The CDR3 has 19 residues.

This chain joins TRBV19 and TRBJ2-1; maybe TRBD1 (6 bases). Between the trimmed V and J ends, which lost 4 bases and 7 bases, there was a span of 14 bases. CDR3 size: 14 residues. Germline-derived CDR1 and CDR2 are LNHDA and SQIVND (reference sequence). CDR3 residues: CASSTHTGPNEQFF. CDR3 nucleotides: TGTGCCAGTAGTACTCATACAGGGCCGAATGAGCAGTTCTTC. Full variable domain (remainder filled in from reference TRBV19 and TRBJ2-1): DGGITQSPKYLFRKEGQNVTLSCEQNLNHDAMYWYRQDPGQGLRLIYYSQIVNDFQKGDIAEGYSVSREKKESFPLTVTSAQKNPTAFYLCASSTHTGPNEQFFGPGTRLTVL.

The chain is built from TRBV27 and TRBJ1-2, with TRBD1 matching 8 bases. Germline V gene sequence: CDR1 MNHEY, CDR2 SMNVEV (reference sequence). The CDR3 is made up of 13 amino acids. The V segment lost 3 bases and the J segment 8 bases; nucleotides outside the gene matches: 5. The CDR3 region has the DNA TGTGCCAGCAGTTTCCAGGGGGCGAGAGGCTACACCTTC. Translating gives CASSFQGARGYTF.